This T cell receptor beta chain was observed in a study of CD8 T cells in ankylosing spondylitis. The germline V gene has CDR1 MNHEY and CDR2 SMNVEV (reference sequence). Trimming removed 6 bases from V and 5 bases from J, with 23 bases in between. The CDR3 has 17 residues. This clonotype was seen repeatedly, ten times or more. Its antigen is not identified. Findings of the study overall: As reported, disease-linked clones showed significant enrichment in matched ankylosing spondylitis synovial fluid. Earlier authors reported some of these motif variants in reactive arthritis synovial fluid and blood. Ankylosing spondylitis blood appeared to carry a characteristic TCR beta motif of roughly eight highly homologous variants.

It was by quantitative 5'-RACE with molecular barcodes that TCR beta libraries were made. TCRdb passed the 5' RACE reads through MiXCR, listing each CDR3 protein once. The repertoire holds about 210,000 distinct CDR3 sequences, with around 6.6% as singletons. What was sequenced was blood, either unsorted or a sorted T cell fraction (not recorded which). The gene calls are TRBV27 and TRBJ2-1; possible D gene TRBD2, 6 bases. This sequence was found in a male donor with ankylosing spondylitis. CDR3 coding DNA: TGTGCCAGCAGCTTACTCCTCCCTTCGGGGGAGGACAATGAGCAGTTCTTC. This sequence encodes CASSLLLPSGEDNEQFF.